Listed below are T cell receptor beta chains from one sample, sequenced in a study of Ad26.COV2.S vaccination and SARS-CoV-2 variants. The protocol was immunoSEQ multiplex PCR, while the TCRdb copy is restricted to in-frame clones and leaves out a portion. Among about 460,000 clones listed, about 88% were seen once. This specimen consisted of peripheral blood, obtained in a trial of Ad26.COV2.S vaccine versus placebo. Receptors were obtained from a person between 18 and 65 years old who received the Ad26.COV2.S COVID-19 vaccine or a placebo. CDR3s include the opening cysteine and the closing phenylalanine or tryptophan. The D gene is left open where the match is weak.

CDR3aa: CASSVFGVGETQYF
j_gene: TRBJ2-5
d_gene: -
v_gene: TRBV9

CDR3aa: CASRNRQGAETQYF
j_gene: TRBJ2-5
d_gene: -
v_gene: TRBV6-1

CDR3aa: CASTWDISSNQPQHF
j_gene: TRBJ1-5
d_gene: -
v_gene: TRBV19

CDR3aa: CASSVGLAGAYNEQFF
j_gene: TRBJ2-1
d_gene: TRBD2
v_gene: TRBV9

CDR3aa: CASSYSRTSGNNEQFF
j_gene: TRBJ2-1
d_gene: TRBD2
v_gene: TRBV6-6

CDR3aa: CSAAGNSPLHF
j_gene: TRBJ1-6
d_gene: -
v_gene: TRBV20-1

CDR3aa: CASSREVPGELFF
j_gene: TRBJ2-2
d_gene: -
v_gene: TRBV4-3

CDR3aa: CASSPMVAGIMNEQFF
j_gene: TRBJ2-1
d_gene: TRBD2
v_gene: TRBV18

CDR3aa: CASSQLGIEQFF
j_gene: TRBJ2-1
d_gene: -
v_gene: TRBV3-1/TRBV3-2

CDR3aa: CASSLTPSPGTFLSWGYTF
j_gene: TRBJ1-2
d_gene: -
v_gene: TRBV3-1/TRBV3-2

CDR3aa: CASSSLGLETQYF
j_gene: TRBJ2-5
d_gene: -
v_gene: TRBV27

CDR3aa: CASSFSGAYDTQYF
j_gene: TRBJ2-3
d_gene: -
v_gene: TRBV11-2

CDR3aa: CASSLGVLNNEQFF
j_gene: TRBJ2-1
d_gene: -
v_gene: TRBV7-9

CDR3aa: CASSQGTPGGGAAGELFF
j_gene: TRBJ2-2
d_gene: -
v_gene: TRBV3-1/TRBV3-2

CDR3aa: CASQALGFGEQYF
j_gene: TRBJ2-7
d_gene: -
v_gene: TRBV2

CDR3aa: CASSQGRTGGNEEQYF
j_gene: TRBJ2-7
d_gene: TRBD1
v_gene: TRBV4-3

CDR3aa: CASSATGDYEQYF
j_gene: TRBJ2-7
d_gene: TRBD1
v_gene: TRBV9

CDR3aa: CASGLRGSMDGYTF
j_gene: TRBJ1-2
d_gene: -
v_gene: TRBV12-5

CDR3aa: CASSINAGAGYNEQFF
j_gene: TRBJ2-1
d_gene: -
v_gene: TRBV19

CDR3aa: CATSADSSNQPQHF
j_gene: TRBJ1-5
d_gene: -
v_gene: TRBV15

CDR3aa: CASSPAAANYGYTF
j_gene: TRBJ1-2
d_gene: -
v_gene: TRBV5-1

CDR3aa: CASSFSPYEQYF
j_gene: TRBJ2-7
d_gene: -
v_gene: TRBV12-3/TRBV12-4

CDR3aa: CASSANSYEQYF
j_gene: TRBJ2-7
d_gene: -
v_gene: TRBV11-3

CDR3aa: CASSQWTTGELFF
j_gene: TRBJ2-2
d_gene: -
v_gene: TRBV4-1

CDR3aa: CASSPPPAIDHPSTDTQYF
j_gene: TRBJ2-3
d_gene: -
v_gene: TRBV18

CDR3aa: CASSDPFERGPSYGYTF
j_gene: TRBJ1-2
d_gene: -
v_gene: TRBV9

CDR3aa: CATSRDRGISGNTIYF
j_gene: TRBJ1-3
d_gene: -
v_gene: TRBV15

CDR3aa: CASSRVQGPKGDTQYF
j_gene: TRBJ2-3
d_gene: -
v_gene: TRBV7-9